Listed here are 8 T cell receptor beta chains from one sample, sequenced in a study of T cells expressing NK-cell markers. TCRdb processed the 5' RACE reads again and assigns one entry to each CDR3 protein, with no DNA. The ten top clones account for less than 15%, within a sample of 130,000 to 150,000 distinct CDR3 sequences. The source material was blood T cells: a sorted CD56 or NKG2C T cell subset, CD4+ or CD8+ T cells, or bulk PBMC T cells (not recorded which). The receptors derive from a man younger than 30 in good health.

This CDR3 reads CAIGRDRGSHEQFF. The V and J genes are TRBV10-3 and TRBJ2-1; with no DNA, the TCRdb D assignment of TRBD1 cannot be verified. The V gene's germline CDR1 is ENHRY and CDR2 SYGVKD. This CDR3 spans 14 amino acids.

This chain connects TRBV28 to TRBJ2-5; the TRBD1 assignment by TCRdb is unverifiable without DNA. The germline V gene encodes CDR1 MDHEN and CDR2 SYDVKM. The length of the CDR3 is 12 residues. CDR3 in amino acids: CASSFPPETQYF.

This sequence joins TRBV7-9 and TRBJ2-5; TCRdb indicates TRBD2, and absent DNA this call remains unverified. This CDR3 region has 14 residues. Germline CDR1 is SEHNR and CDR2 is FQNEAQ (reference sequence). The CDR3 sequence: CASSTTSGPGTQYF.

The V call is TRBV27, the J call TRBJ1-6; TCRdb names TRBD1, which stays unverified in the absence of DNA. The germline gives CDR1 MNHEY, CDR2 SMNVEV (reference sequence). The CDR3 is 12 amino acids. Here the CDR3 reads CASSLGQGKLHF.

V usage is TRBV15 and J usage is TRBJ2-1. This CDR3 is 17 amino acids long. Germline-derived CDR1 and CDR2 are LNHNV and YYDKDF (reference sequence). The CDR3 sequence is CATSRVRPTSSYNEQFF.

The chain couples TRBV12-3 or TRBV12-4 to TRBJ2-2. CDR3 length equals 14 residues. The CDR3: CASSLVFGTGELFF.

The chain joins TRBV20-1 to TRBJ2-1; TCRdb's assignment of TRBD1 cannot be checked, as there is no DNA. The CDR3 has 13 amino acids. Germline CDR1 reads DFQATT; CDR2 reads SNEGSKA (reference sequence). CDR3 residues: CSARESSYNEQFF.

V gene TRBV7-8 combines with J gene TRBJ2-2. This CDR3 comprises 14 residues. CDR1 and CDR2 (germline): SGHVS, FQNEAQ. CDR3 loop: CASSEWLNTGELFF.